This entry lists 5 T cell receptor beta chains sequenced from one sample in a study of regulatory T cells in long-lasting Graves disease (dated by TCRdb to 2020 to 2023). The library was built by means of multiplex PCR. TCRdb names Illumina HiSeq 4000 as the instrument used. CDR3 regions were amplified by Arm-PCR with iRepertoire HTBI primers to construct TCR beta libraries. The raw public reads went through TCRdb reprocessing: fastp at Q25, MiXCR clone calling, in-frame beta chains kept. Rows with a matching CDR3 protein are joined into one entry that keeps the most common DNA and genes. This sample comprises fewer than 450,000 distinct CDR3 sequences, approximately 15% of them detected only once. The leading ten clones occupy over 7% of the sample. The intended sense of this specimen's time point label: newly diagnosed GD, antithyroid drugs for less than 3 months. RNA was extracted from PBMCs in TRIzol for both TCR sequencing and RNA sequencing.

These sequences were also reported in another study, on T cells in Graves' hyperthyroidism and ophthalmopathy.

Material: peripheral blood mononuclear cells (PBMCs), obtained at new diagnosis, from a patient treated with antithyroid drugs. These receptors all come from a woman in her 40s with Graves disease. Donor details come from another sample of the same person, matched by shared clones.

The J gene is TRBJ2-7, the V gene TRBV28, with 9 bases aligning to TRBD2. CDR1 is MDHEN, CDR2 SYDVKM, per germline. The CDR3 extends over 16 amino acids. With V trimmed by 3 bases and J by 4 bases, 10 bases remained unmatched. The CDR3 DNA sequence: TGTGCCAGCAGTTTGGCTAGCGGGACAACACAGTACGAGCAGTACTTC. It encodes CASSLASGTTQYEQYF. Combining the CDR3 with reference TRBV28 and TRBJ2-7 gives the whole variable domain DVKVTQSSRYLVKRTGEKVFLECVQDMDHENMFWYRQDPGLGLRLIYFSYDVKMKEKGDIPEGYSVSREKKERFSLILESASTNQTSMYLCASSLASGTTQYEQYFGPGTRLTVT.

At least ten counts were recorded for this clonotype. The chain couples TRBV20-1 to TRBJ2-5; 13 bases fit TRBD2. This CDR3 spans 19 amino acids. V lost 2 bases to trimming and J lost 2 bases; unmatched junction nucleotides: 14. The germline V gene has CDR1 DFQATT and CDR2 SNEGSKA (reference sequence). For the CDR3, the DNA is TGCAGTGCTAGACTCGGACTAGCGGGAGCCTCCCGGGGACAAGAGACCCAGTACTTC. Its translation is CSARLGLAGASRGQETQYF.

About this clonotype: A much larger clone sits a single nucleotide away, making a read error possible. The chain recombines TRBV28 with TRBJ2-7; 7 positions agree with TRBD1. Germline V gene sequence: CDR1 MDHEN, CDR2 SYDVKM. J gave up 6 bases and V 5 bases, and 7 bases lay outside the gene matches. The CDR3 is 13 residues long. The CDR3 DNA sequence: TGTGCCAGCAGTCCACCGACAGGGCTCGAGCAGTACTTC. As protein: CASSPPTGLEQYF.

This clonotype has just a few counts. The chain couples TRBV2 to TRBJ2-1; the D is unclear. The germline V gene has CDR1 SNHLY and CDR2 FYNNEI. With 9 bases removed from V and 11 bases from J, the gap between germline ends came to 17 bases. There are 12 residues in the CDR3. In DNA, the CDR3 is TGTGCCAGACAGATAAAGGACGCGCAGCAGTTCTTC. It translates to CARQIKDAQQFF. Full variable domain (outside the CDR3, taken from reference TRBV2 and TRBJ2-1): EPEVTQTPSHQVTQMGQEVILRCVPISNHLYFYWYRQILGQKVEFLVSFYNNEISEKSEIFDDQFSVERPDGSNFTLKIRSTKLEDSAMYFCARQIKDAQQFFGPGTRLTVL.

The chain employs TRBV30 and TRBJ1-2; 7 bases map to TRBD1. The CDR3 runs to 13 residues. V gave up 5 bases and J gave up 8 bases; unmatched junction bases: 11. The V gene's germline CDR1 is GTSNPN and CDR2 SVGIG (reference sequence). The CDR3 loop is CAWQGTALGGYTF. Here the CDR3 DNA reads TGTGCCTGGCAGGGGACAGCTTTAGGCGGCTACACCTTC.